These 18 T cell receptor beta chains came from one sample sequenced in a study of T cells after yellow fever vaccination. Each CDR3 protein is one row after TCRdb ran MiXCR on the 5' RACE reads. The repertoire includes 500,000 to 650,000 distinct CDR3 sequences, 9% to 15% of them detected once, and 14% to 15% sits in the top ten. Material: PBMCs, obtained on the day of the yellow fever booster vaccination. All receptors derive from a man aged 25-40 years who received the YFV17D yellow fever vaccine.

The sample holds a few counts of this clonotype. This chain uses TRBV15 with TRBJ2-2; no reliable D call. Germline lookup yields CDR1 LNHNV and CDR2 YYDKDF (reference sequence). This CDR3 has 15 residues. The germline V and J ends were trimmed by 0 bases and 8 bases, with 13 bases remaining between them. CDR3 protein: CATSREAAQLGELFF. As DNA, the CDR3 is TGTGCCACCAGCAGAGAGGCAGCCCAGCTAGGGGAGCTGTTTTTT.

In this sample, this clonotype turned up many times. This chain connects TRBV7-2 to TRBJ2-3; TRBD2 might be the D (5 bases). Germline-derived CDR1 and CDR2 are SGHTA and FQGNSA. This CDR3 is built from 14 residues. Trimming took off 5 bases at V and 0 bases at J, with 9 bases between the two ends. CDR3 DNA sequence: TGTGCCAGCAGCGCTAGCCCCAGCACAGATACGCAGTATTTT. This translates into CASSASPSTDTQYF.

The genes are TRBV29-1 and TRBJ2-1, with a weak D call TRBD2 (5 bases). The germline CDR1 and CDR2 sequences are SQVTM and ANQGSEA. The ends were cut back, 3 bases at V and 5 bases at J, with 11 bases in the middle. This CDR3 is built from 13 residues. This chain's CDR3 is CSVERVPNNEQFF. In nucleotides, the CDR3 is TGCAGCGTTGAGCGGGTGCCCAACAATGAGCAGTTCTTC.

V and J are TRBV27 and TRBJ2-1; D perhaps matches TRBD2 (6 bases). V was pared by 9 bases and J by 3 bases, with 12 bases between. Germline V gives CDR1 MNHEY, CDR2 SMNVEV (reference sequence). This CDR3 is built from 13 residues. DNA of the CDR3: TGTGCCAGTTGGGGGACTTACTACAATGAGCAGTTCTTC. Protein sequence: CASWGTYYNEQFF.

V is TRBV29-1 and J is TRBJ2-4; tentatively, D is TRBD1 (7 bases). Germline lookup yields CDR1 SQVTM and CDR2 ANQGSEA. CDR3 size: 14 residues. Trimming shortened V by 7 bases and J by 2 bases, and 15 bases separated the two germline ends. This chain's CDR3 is CSARDSGSKNIQYF. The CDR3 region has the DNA TGCAGCGCCAGGGACAGCGGGTCCAAAAACATTCAGTACTTC.

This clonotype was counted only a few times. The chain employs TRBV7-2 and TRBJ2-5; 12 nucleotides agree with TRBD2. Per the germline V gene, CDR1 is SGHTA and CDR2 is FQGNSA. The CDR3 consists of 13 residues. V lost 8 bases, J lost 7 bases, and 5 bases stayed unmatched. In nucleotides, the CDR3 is TGTGCCAGCGGGGCTAGCGGGAGGGGGACCCAGTACTTC. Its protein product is CASGASGRGTQYF. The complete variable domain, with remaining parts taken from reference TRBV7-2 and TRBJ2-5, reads GAGVSQSPSNKVTEKGKDVELRCDPISGHTALYWYRQSLGQGLEFLIYFQGNSAPDKSGLPSDRFSAERTGGSVSTLTIQRTQQEDSAVYLCASGASGRGTQYFGPGTRLLVL.

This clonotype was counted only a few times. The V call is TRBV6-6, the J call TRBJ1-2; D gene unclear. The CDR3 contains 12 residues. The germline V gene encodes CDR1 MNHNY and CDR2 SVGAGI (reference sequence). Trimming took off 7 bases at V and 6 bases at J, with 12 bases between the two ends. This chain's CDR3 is CASTPGGDGYTF. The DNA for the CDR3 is TGTGCCAGCACCCCCGGCGGGGATGGCTACACCTTC.

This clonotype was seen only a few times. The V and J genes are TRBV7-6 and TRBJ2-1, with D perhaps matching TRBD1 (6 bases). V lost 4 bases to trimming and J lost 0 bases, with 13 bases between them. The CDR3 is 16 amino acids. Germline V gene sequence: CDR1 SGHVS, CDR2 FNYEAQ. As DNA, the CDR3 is TGTGCCAGCAGCTCCCAGACAGGTGCCTCCTACAATGAGCAGTTCTTC. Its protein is CASSSQTGASYNEQFF.

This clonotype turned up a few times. The CDR3 loop reads CASSAGTSGSRRELFF. The CDR3 nucleotides read TGTGCCAGCAGCGCCGGGACTAGCGGGAGTAGACGGGAGCTGTTTTTT. This chain links TRBV6-2 or TRBV6-3 with TRBJ2-2; 14 positions agree with TRBD2. The CDR3 loop spans 16 amino acids. Germline V gene data show CDR1 as MNHEY and CDR2 as SVGEGT. The V and J ends lost 6 bases and 9 bases, in that order; junction bases with no gene match: 9.

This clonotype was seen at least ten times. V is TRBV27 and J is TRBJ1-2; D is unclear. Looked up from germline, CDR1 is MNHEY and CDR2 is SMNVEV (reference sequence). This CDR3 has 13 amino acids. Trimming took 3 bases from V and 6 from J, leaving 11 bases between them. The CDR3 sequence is CASSFSGYNGYTF. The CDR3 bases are TGTGCCAGCAGTTTCTCGGGCTATAATGGCTACACCTTC.

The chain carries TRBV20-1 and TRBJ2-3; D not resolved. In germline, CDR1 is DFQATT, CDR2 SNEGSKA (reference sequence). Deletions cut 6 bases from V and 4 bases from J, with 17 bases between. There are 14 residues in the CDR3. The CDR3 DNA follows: TGCAGTGCCCCCGAACTTGGGTCACCAGATACGCAGTATTTT. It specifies CSAPELGSPDTQYF.

CDR3 loop: CASSLGGGGRAQYF. CDR3 DNA sequence: TGTGCCAGCAGCTTAGGAGGCGGGGGGCGCGCCCAGTACTTC. The rearrangement joins TRBV11-2 to TRBJ2-5, with 8 bases fitting TRBD2. The CDR3 is made up of 14 amino acids. V lost 1 base and J lost 9; bases outside the gene matches: 7. The germline CDR1 and CDR2 sequences are SGHAT and FQNNGV.

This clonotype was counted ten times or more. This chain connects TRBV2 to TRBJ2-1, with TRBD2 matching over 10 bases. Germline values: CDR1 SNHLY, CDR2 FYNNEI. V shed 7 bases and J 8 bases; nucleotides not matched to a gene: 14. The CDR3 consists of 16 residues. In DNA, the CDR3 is TGTGCCAGCATACGGTCCGGACTAGCGGTTCCGGATGAGCAGTTCTTC. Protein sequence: CASIRSGLAVPDEQFF.

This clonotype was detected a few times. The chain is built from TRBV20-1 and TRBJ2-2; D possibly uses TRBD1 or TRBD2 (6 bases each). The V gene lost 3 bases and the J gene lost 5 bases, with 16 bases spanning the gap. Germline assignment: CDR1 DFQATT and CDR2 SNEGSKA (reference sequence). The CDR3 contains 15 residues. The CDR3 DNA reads TGCAGTGCTAGTCCCGGGAGAGGGGGGACCGGGGAGCTGTTTTTT. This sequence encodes CSASPGRGGTGELFF.

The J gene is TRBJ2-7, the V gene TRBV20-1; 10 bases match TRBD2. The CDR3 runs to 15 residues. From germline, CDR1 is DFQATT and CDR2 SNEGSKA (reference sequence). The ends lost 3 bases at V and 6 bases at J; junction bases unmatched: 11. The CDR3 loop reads CSASDSAGGKGEQYF. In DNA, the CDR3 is TGCAGTGCTAGTGATTCAGCGGGAGGGAAGGGCGAGCAGTACTTC.

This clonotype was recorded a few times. The CDR3 is CSVVFRGQETQYF. CDR3 coding DNA: TGCAGCGTTGTATTCAGGGGGCAAGAGACCCAGTACTTC. The chain is built from TRBV29-1 and TRBJ2-5; 7 bases align to TRBD1. Germline CDR1 and CDR2: SQVTM and ANQGSEA. After removal of 4 bases from V and 2 bases from J, the junction contained 4 bases not matched to a gene. The CDR3 is 13 residues long.

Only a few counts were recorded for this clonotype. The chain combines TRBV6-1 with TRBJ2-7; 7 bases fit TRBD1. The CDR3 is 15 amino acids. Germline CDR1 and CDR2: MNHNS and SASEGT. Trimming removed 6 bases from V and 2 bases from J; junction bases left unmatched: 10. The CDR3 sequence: CASRNRDSGTYEQYF. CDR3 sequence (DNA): TGTGCCAGCAGGAACCGGGACAGTGGGACCTACGAGCAGTACTTC.

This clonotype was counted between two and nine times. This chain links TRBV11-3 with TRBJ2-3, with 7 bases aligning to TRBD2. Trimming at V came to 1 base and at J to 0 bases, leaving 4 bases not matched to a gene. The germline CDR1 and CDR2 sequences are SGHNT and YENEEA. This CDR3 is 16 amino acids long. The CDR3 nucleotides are TGTGCCAGCAGCTTAGGCGGGAGAGGAAGCACAGATACGCAGTATTTT. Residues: CASSLGGRGSTDTQYF.